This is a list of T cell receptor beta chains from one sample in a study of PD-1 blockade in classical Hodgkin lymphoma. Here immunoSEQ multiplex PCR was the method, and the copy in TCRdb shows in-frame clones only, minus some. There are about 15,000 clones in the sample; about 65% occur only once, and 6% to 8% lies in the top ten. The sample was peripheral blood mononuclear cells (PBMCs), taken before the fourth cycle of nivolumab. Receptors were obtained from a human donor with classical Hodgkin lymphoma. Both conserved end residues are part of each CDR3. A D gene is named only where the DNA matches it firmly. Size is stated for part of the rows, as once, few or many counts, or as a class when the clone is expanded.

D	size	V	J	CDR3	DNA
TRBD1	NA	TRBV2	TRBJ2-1	CASSVGNRGREQFF	TGTGCCAGCAGTGTAGGGAACAGGGGGCGTGAGCAGTTCTTC
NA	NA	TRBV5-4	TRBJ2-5	CASSLGGLAQETQYF	TGTGCCAGCAGCTTGGGCGGGCTAGCGCAAGAGACCCAGTACTTC
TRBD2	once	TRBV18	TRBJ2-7	CASSGAGERYEQYF	TGTGCCAGCTCGGGCGCGGGAGAACGGTACGAGCAGTACTTC
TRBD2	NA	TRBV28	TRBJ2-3	CASSWRLAGRADTQYF	TGTGCCAGCAGTTGGAGACTAGCGGGAAGGGCAGATACGCAGTATTTT
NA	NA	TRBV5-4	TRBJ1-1	CASSAAGAPRTEAFF	TGTGCCAGCAGCGCGGCAGGGGCTCCGAGGACTGAAGCTTTCTTT
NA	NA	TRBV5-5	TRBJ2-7	CASIEADGAYEQYF	TGTGCCAGCATCGAAGCGGACGGGGCCTACGAGCAGTACTTC
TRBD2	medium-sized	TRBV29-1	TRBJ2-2	CSVAGLAGFNTGELFF	TGCAGCGTTGCGGGTCTAGCGGGATTTAACACCGGGGAGCTGTTTTTT
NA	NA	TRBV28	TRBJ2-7	CASSFRGEQYF	TGTGCCAGCAGTTTCAGGGGCGAGCAGTACTTC
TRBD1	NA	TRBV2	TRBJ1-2	CASMRDRDAGYTF	TGTGCCAGCATGAGGGACAGGGATGCGGGCTACACCTTC
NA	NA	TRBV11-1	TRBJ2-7	CASTPKRAGEQYF	TGTGCCAGCACCCCTAAGCGGGCGGGCGAGCAGTACTTC
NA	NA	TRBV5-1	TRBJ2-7	CASSLEAGTLQYF	TGCGCCAGCAGCTTGGAGGCAGGGACGCTGCAGTACTTC
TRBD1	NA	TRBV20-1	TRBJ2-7	CSAEQGTEQYF	TGCAGTGCTGAACAGGGGACCGAGCAGTATTTC
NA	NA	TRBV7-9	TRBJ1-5	CASSLQQDQPQHF	TGTGCCAGCAGCTTACAGCAGGACCAGCCCCAGCATTTT
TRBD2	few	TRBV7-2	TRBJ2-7	CASSWLAGEGEQYF	TGTGCCAGCAGCTGGCTAGCGGGAGAAGGCGAGCAGTACTTC
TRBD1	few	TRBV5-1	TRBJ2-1	CASSLQGAYNEQFF	TGCGCCAGCAGTTTACAGGGGGCCTACAATGAGCAGTTCTTC
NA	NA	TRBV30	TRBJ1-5	CAWSVVGNQPQHF	TGTGCCTGGAGTGTGGTGGGCAATCAGCCCCAGCATTTT
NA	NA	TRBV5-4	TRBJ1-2	CASSLEGTPSGYTF	TGTGCCAGCAGCTTGGAAGGGACGCCGTCTGGCTACACCTTC
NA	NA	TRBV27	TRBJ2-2	CASSSTQANTGELFF	TGTGCCAGCAGTTCTACACAGGCGAACACCGGGGAGCTGTTTTTT
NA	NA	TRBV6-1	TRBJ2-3	CASSDRGPTDTQYF	TGTGCCAGCAGTGACAGGGGTCCCACAGATACGCAGTATTTT
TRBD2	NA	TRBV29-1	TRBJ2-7	CSVEDEVAGGPRNEQYF	TGCAGCGTTGAAGATGAGGTAGCGGGAGGGCCGAGAAACGAGCAGTACTTC
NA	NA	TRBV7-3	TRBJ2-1	CASSLTYSRRDNEQFF	TGTGCCAGCAGCTTAACTTACTCGCGGAGGGACAATGAGCAGTTCTTC
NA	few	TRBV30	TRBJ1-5	CAWRGEASNQPQHF	TGTGCCTGGAGGGGTGAAGCAAGCAATCAGCCCCAGCATTTT
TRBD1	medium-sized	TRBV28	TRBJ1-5	CASSLYTGDVFGNQPQHF	TGTGCCAGCAGTTTATACACAGGGGACGTCTTCGGCAATCAGCCCCAGCATTTT
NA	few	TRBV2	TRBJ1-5	CASSEVWNPESQPQHF	TGTGCCAGCAGTGAAGTTTGGAATCCAGAAAGTCAGCCCCAGCATTTT
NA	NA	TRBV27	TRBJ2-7	CASRGGYEQYF	TGTGCCAGCAGAGGGGGCTACGAGCAGTACTTC
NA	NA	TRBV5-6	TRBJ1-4	CASGVATNEKLFF	TGTGCCTCGGGCGTTGCAACTAATGAAAAACTGTTTTTT
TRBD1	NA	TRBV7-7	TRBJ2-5	CASSGRDREGETQYF	TGTGCTAGCAGCGGCCGGGACAGGGAGGGAGAGACCCAGTACTTC
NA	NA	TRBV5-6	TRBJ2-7	CASSQNGFYEQYF	TGTGCCAGCAGCCAAAACGGGTTTTACGAGCAGTACTTC
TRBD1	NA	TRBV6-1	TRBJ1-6	CASSVQGIGNSPLHF	TGTGCCAGCAGTGTACAGGGGATTGGGAATTCACCCCTCCACTTT
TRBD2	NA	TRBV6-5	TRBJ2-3	CASSIAGERTDTQYF	TGTGCCAGCAGCATAGCGGGAGAGCGCACAGATACGCAGTATTTT
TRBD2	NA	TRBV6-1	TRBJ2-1	CASSEVVAGVTATTYNEQFF	TGTGCCAGCAGTGAAGTGGTAGCGGGAGTGACGGCCACTACCTACAATGAGCAGTTCTTC
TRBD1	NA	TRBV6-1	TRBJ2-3	CASRGTGGSADTQYF	TGTGCCAGCAGAGGGACAGGGGGCTCCGCAGATACGCAGTATTTT
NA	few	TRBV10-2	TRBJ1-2	CASSESWGVNYGYTF	TGCGCCAGCAGTGAGTCGTGGGGAGTCAACTATGGCTACACCTTC
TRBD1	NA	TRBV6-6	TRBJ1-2	CASSYFTGDGYTF	TGTGCCAGCAGTTACTTCACAGGGGATGGCTACACCTTC
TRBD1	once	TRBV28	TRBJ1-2	CASSSGQGGNYGYTF	TGTGCCAGCAGTTCGGGACAGGGGGGAAACTATGGCTACACCTTC
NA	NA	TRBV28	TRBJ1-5	CASRSGTYDQPQHF	TGTGCCAGCCGCTCGGGGACTTATGATCAGCCCCAGCATTTT
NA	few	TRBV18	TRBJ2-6	CASSPPKKGNAPGANVLTF	TGTGCCAGCTCACCACCGAAGAAGGGAAATGCTCCTGGGGCCAACGTCCTGACTTTC
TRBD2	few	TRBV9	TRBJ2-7	CASSSAGLAGVDEQYF	TGTGCCAGCAGCTCTGCGGGACTAGCGGGAGTGGACGAGCAGTACTTC
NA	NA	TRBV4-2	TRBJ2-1	CASSQGGNSYNEQFF	TGTGCCAGCAGCCAAGGGGGGAACTCCTACAATGAGCAGTTCTTC
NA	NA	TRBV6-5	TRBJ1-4	CASSGLAFNEKLFF	TGTGCCAGCAGTGGACTGGCCTTTAATGAAAAACTGTTTTTT
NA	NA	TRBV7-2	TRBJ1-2	CASSPGTGYGYTF	TGTGCCAGCAGCCCCGGGACGGGCTATGGCTACACCTTC
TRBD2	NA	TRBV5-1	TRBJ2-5	CASSSGPGTNRETQYF	TGCGCCAGCAGCAGCGGACCCGGGACTAACCGAGAGACCCAGTACTTC
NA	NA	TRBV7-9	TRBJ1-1	CASSLPGWSTEAFF	TGTGCCAGCAGCTTGCCGGGGTGGTCCACTGAAGCTTTCTTT
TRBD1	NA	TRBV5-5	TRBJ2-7	CASFARGRGREPRYEQYF	TGTGCCAGCTTCGCCCGCGGCAGGGGGCGCGAACCCCGCTACGAGCAGTACTTC
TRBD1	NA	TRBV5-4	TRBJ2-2	CASSLASGTGGAGELFF	TGTGCCAGCAGCTTGGCGTCCGGGACAGGGGGCGCCGGGGAGCTGTTTTTT
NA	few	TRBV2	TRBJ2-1	CASTFPGTPSYNEQFF	TGTGCCAGCACTTTTCCCGGGACGCCCTCCTACAATGAGCAGTTCTTC
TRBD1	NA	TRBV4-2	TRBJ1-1	CASSQVHGDRYGTEAFF	TGTGCCAGCAGCCAAGTTCACGGGGACAGGTATGGCACTGAAGCTTTCTTT
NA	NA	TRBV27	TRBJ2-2	CASSSRGAGVRDGELFF	TGTGCCAGCAGTTCACGGGGGGCGGGAGTGCGGGACGGGGAGCTGTTTTTT
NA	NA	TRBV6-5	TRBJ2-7	CASSRDRSSSYEQYF	TGTGCCAGCAGTCGCGACAGGTCTAGCTCCTACGAGCAGTACTTC
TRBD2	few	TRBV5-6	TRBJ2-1	CASSLDRASGSRNEQFF	TGTGCCAGCAGCTTGGATAGGGCTAGCGGGAGTCGGAATGAGCAGTTCTTC
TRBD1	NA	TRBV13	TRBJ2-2	CASSWGQGGTGELFF	TGTGCCAGCAGCTGGGGACAGGGAGGTACCGGGGAGCTGTTTTTT
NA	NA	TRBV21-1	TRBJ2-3	CASSKASDPGQGASDTQYF	TGTGCCAGCAGCAAAGCTTCCGACCCGGGACAGGGGGCCTCAGATACGCAGTATTTT
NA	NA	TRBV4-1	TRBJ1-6	CASSQVSSGNSPLHF	TGCGCCAGCAGCCAAGTTAGCAGCGGGAATTCACCCCTCCACTTT
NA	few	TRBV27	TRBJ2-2	CASSFRTGGQAELFF	TGTGCCAGCAGTTTCCGGACAGGAGGGCAAGCGGAGCTGTTTTTT